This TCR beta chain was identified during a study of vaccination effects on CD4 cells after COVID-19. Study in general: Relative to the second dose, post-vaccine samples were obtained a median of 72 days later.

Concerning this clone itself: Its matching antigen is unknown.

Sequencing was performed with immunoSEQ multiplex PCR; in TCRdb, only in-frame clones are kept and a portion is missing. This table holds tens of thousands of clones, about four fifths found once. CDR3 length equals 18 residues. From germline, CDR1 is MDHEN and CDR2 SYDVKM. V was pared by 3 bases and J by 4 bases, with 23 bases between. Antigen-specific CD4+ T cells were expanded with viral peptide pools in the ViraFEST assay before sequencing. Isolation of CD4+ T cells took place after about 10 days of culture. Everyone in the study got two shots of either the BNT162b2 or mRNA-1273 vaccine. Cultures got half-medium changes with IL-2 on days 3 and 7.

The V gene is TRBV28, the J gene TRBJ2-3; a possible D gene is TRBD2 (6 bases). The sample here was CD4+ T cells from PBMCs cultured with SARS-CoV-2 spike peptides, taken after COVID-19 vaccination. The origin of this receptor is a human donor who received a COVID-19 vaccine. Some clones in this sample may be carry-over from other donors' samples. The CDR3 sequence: CASSFVFGVRDRADTQYF. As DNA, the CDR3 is TGTGCCAGCAGTTTTGTGTTCGGCGTGCGGGATAGGGCAGATACGCAGTATTTT.